A selection of T cell receptor beta chains follows, all from one sample in a study of T cell responses to AZD1222 COVID-19 vaccine. Using immunoSEQ multiplex PCR, the repertoire was profiled, and TCRdb retains in-frame clones only, with some absent. Altogether roughly 180,000 clones are present, under 95% being singletons, with the ten largest covering 1.5% to 2%. Sample: peripheral blood, taken 28 days after the second AZD1222 dose. The receptors were gathered from an adult who received the AZD1222 COVID-19 vaccine. CDR3s include the opening cysteine and the closing phenylalanine or tryptophan. D genes are given only for firm matches. Only part of the rows carry a size: once, few, many, or a class if the clone is expanded.

>TRBV14|TRBJ1-1|.|TRBD1
CASSRGQGTNTEAFF
TGTGCCAGCAGCCGGGGACAGGGGACGAACACTGAAGCTTTCTTT
>TRBV5-1|TRBJ2-3|.|.
CASSVVGASTDTQYF
TGCGCCAGCAGCGTCGTAGGGGCTAGCACAGATACGCAGTATTTT
>TRBV4-3|TRBJ2-3|.|.
CASSQDRDRTDTQYF
TGCGCCAGCAGCCAGGACCGGGATCGCACAGATACGCAGTATTTT
>TRBV7-9|TRBJ2-1|once|TRBD2
CASSPGTSYNEQFF
TGTGCCAGCAGCCCCGGGACTAGCTACAATGAGCAGTTCTTC
>TRBV5-8|TRBJ1-4|.|TRBD1
CASSPGTGSEKLFF
TGTGCCAGCAGCCCCGGGACAGGGAGCGAAAAACTGTTTTTT
>TRBV5-4|TRBJ2-7|once|TRBD2
CASSLLAGDYEQYF
TGTGCCAGCAGCTTACTAGCGGGAGACTACGAGCAGTACTTC
>TRBV28|TRBJ1-5|.|TRBD1
CASSLLGGELIGNQPQHF
TGTGCCAGCAGTTTATTAGGGGGCGAACTTATTGGCAATCAGCCCCAGCATTTT
>TRBV27|TRBJ1-1|.|.
CASSQGNTEAFF
TGTGCCAGCAGTCAGGGGAACACTGAAGCTTTCTTT
>TRBV9|TRBJ1-2|.|.
CASSSQGGGYTF
TGTGCCAGCAGCTCCCAGGGTGGCGGCTACACCTTC
>TRBV3-1/TRBV3-2|TRBJ1-2|once|.
CASSQGLEGFYGYTF
TGTGCCAGCAGCCAGGGGTTGGAGGGATTCTATGGCTACACCTTC
>TRBV7-2|TRBJ1-6|.|.
CASSLARQDTYNSPLHF
TGTGCCAGCAGCTTAGCCCGACAGGACACATATAATTCACCCCTCCACTTT
>TRBV7-2|TRBJ2-5|.|TRBD1
CASSLVQGGEETQYF
TGTGCCAGCAGCTTAGTTCAAGGGGGCGAGGAGACCCAGTACTTC
>TRBV27|TRBJ2-7|.|.
CASSLAGEQYF
TGTGCCAGCAGTTTAGCGGGAGAGCAGTACTTC
>TRBV4-1|TRBJ2-1|.|.
CASSHLEASYNEQFF
TGCGCCAGCAGCCATCTTGAGGCCTCCTACAATGAGCAGTTCTTC
>TRBV19|TRBJ1-5|.|.
CASSISESHQPQHF
TGTGCCAGTAGTATCTCAGAGTCCCACCAGCCCCAGCATTTT
>TRBV7-2|TRBJ2-7|.|TRBD2
CASSPTSGASYEQYF
TGTGCCAGCAGCCCGACTAGCGGGGCTTCCTACGAGCAGTACTTC
>TRBV4-3|TRBJ1-5|few|.
CASSHRVGNQPQHF
TGCGCCAGCAGCCACAGGGTGGGCAATCAGCCCCAGCATTTT